This is a list of T cell receptor beta chains from one sample in a study of graft-versus-host responses after intestinal transplantation. Sequencing was performed with immunoSEQ multiplex PCR; in TCRdb, only in-frame clones are kept and a portion is missing. The table includes 140,000 or so clones, around 90% detected once. Which antigens these TCRs recognize remains unknown. The starting material was unstimulated CD4+ T cells sorted from spleen or lymph node cells, obtained before intestinal transplant. These receptors originate from a human donor who received an intestinal transplant. The CDR3 runs from the conserved cysteine through the conserved F or W. The D gene is left open where the match is weak. Size tells how often a clone was seen (once, few, many) or the class of an expanded clone, and some rows leave it out.

TRBJ1-1 | once | NA | TRBV5-3 | CARSPKTGQRNTEAFF | TGTGCCAGAAGTCCCAAAACAGGACAGAGGAACACTGAAGCTTTCTTT
TRBJ2-4 | NA | NA | TRBV5-4 | CASSFWGSLAKNIQYF | TGTGCCAGCAGCTTCTGGGGTTCTCTAGCCAAAAACATTCAGTACTTC
TRBJ2-3 | NA | TRBD2 | TRBV7-3 | CASSLGRVAGLTDTQYF | TGTGCCAGCAGCTTAGGACGGGTAGCGGGACTCACAGATACGCAGTATTTT
TRBJ2-7 | NA | NA | TRBV7-2 | CASSLRAGLPYEQYF | TGTGCCAGCAGCTTACGTGCAGGGTTACCCTACGAGCAGTACTTC
TRBJ1-1 | NA | TRBD1 | TRBV27 | CASSSTGGGEAFF | TGTGCCAGCAGTTCAACAGGGGGTGGTGAAGCTTTCTTT
TRBJ1-3 | once | TRBD1 | TRBV10-2 | CASRRRTGVGAAGNTIYF | TGCGCCAGCAGACGCCGGACAGGAGTTGGGGCGGCTGGAAACACCATATATTTT
TRBJ2-3 | NA | NA | TRBV5-1 | CASSLGRLTDTQYF | TGCGCCAGCAGCTTGGGAAGGCTAACAGATACGCAGTATTTT
TRBJ1-1 | NA | TRBD1 | TRBV6-1 | CASSEIYERTGRTSKAFF | TGTGCCAGCAGTGAAATATACGAAAGGACAGGTAGAACATCGAAAGCTTTCTTT
TRBJ1-2 | once | NA | TRBV28 | CATSPKRGIYYGYTF | TGTGCCACCAGTCCCAAGAGGGGGATTTATTATGGCTACACCTTC
TRBJ2-5 | NA | NA | TRBV7-2 | CASSPDRGRETQYF | TGTGCCAGCAGCCCAGATCGCGGGCGAGAGACCCAGTACTTC
TRBJ1-1 | NA | NA | TRBV6-1 | CASSELGSPTEAFF | TGTGCCAGCAGTGAATTAGGATCCCCCACTGAAGCTTTCTTT
TRBJ1-2 | once | TRBD1 | TRBV25-1 | CASSPGGLNYGYTF | TGTGCCAGCAGCCCAGGGGGGTTGAACTATGGCTACACCTTC
TRBJ2-7 | NA | NA | TRBV11-2 | CASSLAYEQYF | TGTGCCAGCAGCTTAGCCTACGAGCAGTACTTC
TRBJ1-5 | once | TRBD1 | TRBV30 | CAANTGGNQPQHF | TGTGCCGCCAACACAGGGGGGAATCAGCCCCAGCATTTT
TRBJ2-7 | NA | NA | TRBV19 | CASSRRDSEQYF | TGTGCCAGTAGCCGCCGGGACTCCGAGCAGTACTTC
TRBJ2-7 | NA | TRBD1 | TRBV30 | CAWNRGTSTYEQYF | TGTGCCTGGAACAGGGGGACCTCAACCTACGAGCAGTACTTC
TRBJ2-1 | NA | TRBD2 | TRBV19 | CASSQGLERNEQFF | TGTGCCAGTAGTCAAGGACTAGAACGCAATGAGCAGTTCTTC
TRBJ2-7 | once | TRBD2 | TRBV27 | CASSSRLAGVSEQYF | TGTGCCAGCAGTTCTCGACTAGCGGGAGTCTCCGAGCAGTACTTC
TRBJ2-7 | NA | NA | TRBV6-1 | CASSRRGIDSYEQYF | TGTGCCAGCAGTCGACGGGGGATCGATTCCTACGAGCAGTACTTC
TRBJ1-5 | NA | NA | TRBV7-2 | CASSLDWNQPQHF | TGTGCCAGCAGCTTAGATTGGAATCAGCCCCAGCATTTT
TRBJ2-5 | NA | TRBD1 | TRBV5-1 | CASSLGTGGQETQYF | TGCGCCAGCAGCTTGGGGACAGGGGGGCAGGAGACCCAGTACTTC
TRBJ2-3 | NA | TRBD1 | TRBV19 | CASRQGVSTDTQYF | TGTGCCAGTAGACAGGGGGTGAGCACAGATACGCAGTATTTT